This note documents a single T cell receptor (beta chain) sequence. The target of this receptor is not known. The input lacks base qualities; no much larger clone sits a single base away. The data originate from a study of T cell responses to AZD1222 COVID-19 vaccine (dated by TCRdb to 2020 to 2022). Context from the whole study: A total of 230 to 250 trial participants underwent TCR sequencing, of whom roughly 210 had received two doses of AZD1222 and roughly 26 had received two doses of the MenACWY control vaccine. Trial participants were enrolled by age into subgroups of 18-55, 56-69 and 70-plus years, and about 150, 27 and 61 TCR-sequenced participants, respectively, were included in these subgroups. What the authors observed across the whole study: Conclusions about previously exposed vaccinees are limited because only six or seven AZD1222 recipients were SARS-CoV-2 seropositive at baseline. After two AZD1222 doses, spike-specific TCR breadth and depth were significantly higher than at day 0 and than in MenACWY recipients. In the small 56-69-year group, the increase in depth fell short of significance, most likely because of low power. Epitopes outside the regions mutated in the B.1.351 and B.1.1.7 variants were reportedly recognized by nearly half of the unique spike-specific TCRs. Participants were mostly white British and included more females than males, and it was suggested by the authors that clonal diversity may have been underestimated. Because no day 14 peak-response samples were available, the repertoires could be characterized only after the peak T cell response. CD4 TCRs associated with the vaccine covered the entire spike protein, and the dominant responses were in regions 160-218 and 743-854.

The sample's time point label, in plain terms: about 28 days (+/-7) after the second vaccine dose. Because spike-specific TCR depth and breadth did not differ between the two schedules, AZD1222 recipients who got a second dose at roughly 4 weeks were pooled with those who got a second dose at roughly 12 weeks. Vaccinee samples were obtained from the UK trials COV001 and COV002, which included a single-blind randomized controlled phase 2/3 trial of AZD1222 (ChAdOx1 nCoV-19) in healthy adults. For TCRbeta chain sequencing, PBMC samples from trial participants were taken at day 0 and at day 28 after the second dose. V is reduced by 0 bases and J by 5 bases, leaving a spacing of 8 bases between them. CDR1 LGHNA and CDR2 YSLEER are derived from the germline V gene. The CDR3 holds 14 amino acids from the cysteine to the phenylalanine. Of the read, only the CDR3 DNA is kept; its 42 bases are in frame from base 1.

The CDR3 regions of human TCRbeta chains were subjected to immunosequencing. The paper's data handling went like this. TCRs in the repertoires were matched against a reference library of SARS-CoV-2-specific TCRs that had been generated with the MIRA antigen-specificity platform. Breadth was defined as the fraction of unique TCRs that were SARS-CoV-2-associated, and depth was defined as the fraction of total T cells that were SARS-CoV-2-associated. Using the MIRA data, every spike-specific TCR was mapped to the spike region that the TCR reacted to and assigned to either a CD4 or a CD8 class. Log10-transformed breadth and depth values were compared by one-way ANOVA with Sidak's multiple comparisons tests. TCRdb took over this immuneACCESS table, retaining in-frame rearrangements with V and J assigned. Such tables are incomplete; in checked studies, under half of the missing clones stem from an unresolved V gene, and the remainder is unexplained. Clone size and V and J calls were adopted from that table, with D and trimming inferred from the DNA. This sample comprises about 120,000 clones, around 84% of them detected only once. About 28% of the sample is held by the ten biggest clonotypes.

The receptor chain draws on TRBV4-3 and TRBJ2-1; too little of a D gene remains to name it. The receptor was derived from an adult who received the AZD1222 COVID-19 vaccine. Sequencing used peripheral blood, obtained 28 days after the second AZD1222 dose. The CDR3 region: CASSQEGQDNEQFF. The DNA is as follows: TGCGCCAGCAGCCAAGAGGGCCAGGACAATGAGCAGTTCTTC.